This T cell receptor beta chain was sequenced for a study of blood T cell repertoires in COVID-19. Original data processing: Estimated nucleated cell counts came from reference gene primer amplification. TCRdb's table, derived via immunoSEQ multiplex PCR, lists solely in-frame clones and lacks some. For V, J and clone size, that table is used; D and trimming come from the DNA. The repertoire includes about 320,000 clones, 65% to 90% of them detected once, and roughly 7% sits in the top ten. Germline values: CDR1 SEHNR, CDR2 FQNEAQ (reference sequence). Trimming at V came to 7 bases and at J to 4 bases, leaving 12 bases not matched to a gene. The CDR3 extends over 16 amino acids.

Specimen: peripheral blood. V usage is TRBV7-9 and J usage is TRBJ2-2; 7 nucleotides agree with TRBD1. The TCR originated in a human donor in a cohort sampled during active COVID-19. The CDR3 sequence: CASTSIDRVITGELFF. Here the CDR3 DNA reads TGTGCCAGCACCTCAATAGACAGGGTCATCACCGGGGAGCTGTTTTTT.